The entry below describes one T cell receptor (beta chain). Seattle researchers signed up patients amid active infection and tracked them longitudinally. This sample is part of a study of blood T cell repertoires in COVID-19. The wider study: The cDNA or gDNA used as material had been derived from T cells, B-cell-depleted T cells, or PBMCs.

The repertoire was sequenced with immunoSEQ multiplex PCR; TCRdb's copy has only in-frame clones and lacks some. The sample lists 400,000 or so clones; 70% to 90% were seen once. The specimen sequenced was peripheral blood. The TCR was taken from a woman between 40 and 55 years old with COVID-19, enrolled during active disease.

The CDR3, as DNA: TGTGCCAGCAGTAGGGGGACAAACTATGGCTACACCTTC. Protein: CASSRGTNYGYTF. The chain is built from TRBV6-4 and TRBJ1-2; a possible D gene is TRBD1 (6 bases). Germline lookup yields CDR1 MRHNA and CDR2 SNTAGT. Trimming took 5 bases from V and 2 from J, leaving 9 bases between them. The CDR3 sequence is 13 residues long.